A selection of T cell receptor beta chains follows, all from one sample in a study of OX40 agonist ivuxolimab in advanced cancers. Clones were sequenced by immunoSEQ multiplex PCR, and TCRdb holds only the in-frame ones, with some missing. This table has fewer than 65,000 clones, more than 80% appearing once. Sequenced here: CD4+ or CD8+ T cells sorted from blood, sampled in a trial of the OX40 agonist ivuxolimab. The receptors shown here come from an adult with an advanced solid tumor such as melanoma, head and neck, liver or kidney cancer. Each CDR3 is given with its conserved first and last residue. The D gene is left open where the match is weak.

j_call	v_call	d_call	cdr3_nt	cdr3_aa
TRBJ2-7	TRBV10-3	.	TGTGCCATCAGTGAGTCGACGGGCTCCTACGAGCAGTACTTC	CAISESTGSYEQYF
TRBJ1-2	TRBV9	.	TGTGCCAGCAGCGGGCGCGGCCAGGGTGGTGGCTACACCTTC	CASSGRGQGGGYTF
TRBJ2-5	TRBV7-2	.	TGTGCCAGCAGCTTACGGCAGAGCATCCAAGAGACCCAGTACTTC	CASSLRQSIQETQYF
TRBJ2-3	TRBV9	TRBD1	TGTGCCAGCAGCGGAACAACAGGGGTAGATACGCAGTATTTT	CASSGTTGVDTQYF
TRBJ2-7	TRBV19	TRBD2	TGTGCCAGTAGTAGAGCGGGGGCAGGCGAGCAGTACTTC	CASSRAGAGEQYF
TRBJ1-5	TRBV29-1	.	TGCAGCGTTCGAGAAGGAGATCAGCCCCAGCATTTT	CSVREGDQPQHF
TRBJ2-1	TRBV29-1	.	TGCAGCGTAAGAGGGGGACAGGGTTCTACTAGCGGGCAGAGCTACAATGAGCAGTTCTTC	CSVRGGQGSTSGQSYNEQFF
TRBJ2-2	TRBV9	.	TGTGCCAGCAGCGTAGCATCGGGAGTGGGCACCGGGGAGCTGTTTTTT	CASSVASGVGTGELFF
TRBJ2-1	TRBV7-2	TRBD2	TGTGCCAGCAGCGCGAGGCTAGTAGGAGCGGGAGTCTACAATGAGCAGTTCTTC	CASSARLVGAGVYNEQFF
TRBJ1-5	TRBV6-5	.	TGTGCCAGCAGCAACAGGGCCAATCAGCCCCAGCATTTT	CASSNRANQPQHF
TRBJ1-2	TRBV18	.	TGTGCCAGCTCACCCGAGACGGGGGAATATGGCTACACCTTC	CASSPETGEYGYTF
TRBJ2-5	TRBV27	TRBD1	TGTGCCAGCAGACAGGGGGCCTTTCAGACCCAGTACTTC	CASRQGAFQTQYF
TRBJ1-1	TRBV29-1	.	TGCAGCGTTGTGGTCGCCTTCAACACTGAAGCTTTCTTT	CSVVVAFNTEAFF
TRBJ2-2	TRBV28	TRBD2	TGTGCCAGCAGAAGGCCCGGGACTAGCGGGAGGGCCCCCGGGGAGCTGTTTTTT	CASRRPGTSGRAPGELFF
TRBJ2-3	TRBV2	.	TGTGCCAGCAGTGAAGCTAGCAGCACAGATACGCAGTATTTT	CASSEASSTDTQYF
TRBJ1-2	TRBV28	.	TGTGCCAGCAGTCTGGGGGGGATGGGGGGCTACACCTTC	CASSLGGMGGYTF
TRBJ1-6	TRBV27	TRBD1	TGTGCCAGCAGTTTCGGGACAGGGCGAAACCCCCTCCACTTT	CASSFGTGRNPLHF
TRBJ1-5	TRBV5-1	.	TGCGCCAGCAGCTTGGGGGCTCAGCATTTT	CASSLGAQHF
TRBJ1-2	TRBV4-3	TRBD1	TGCGCCAGCAGCCAAGAATCAGGGGGTATGGGGTATGGCTACACCTTC	CASSQESGGMGYGYTF
TRBJ1-5	TRBV9	.	TGTGCCAGCAGCGTCGGGGACCACAATCAGCCCCAGCATTTT	CASSVGDHNQPQHF
TRBJ1-1	TRBV7-9	TRBD1	TGTGCCAGCAGCTTAGGGGGACAGGGTACTGAAGCTTTCTTT	CASSLGGQGTEAFF